Detailed here is one T cell receptor beta chain. These data belong to a study of T cell changes during pregnancy in multiple sclerosis. TCRdb's table, derived via immunoSEQ multiplex PCR, lists solely in-frame clones and lacks some. Among 18,000 or so clones listed, 88% were seen once. Between the trimmed V and J ends, which lost 1 base and 2 bases, there was a span of 11 bases. CDR1 is SGHRS and CDR2 is YFSETQ in the germline V gene. The CDR3 is 15 amino acids. This chain joins TRBV5-1 and TRBJ2-3; D might be TRBD1 (5 bases). The sequence came from a female donor in good health, enrolled as a control in a pregnancy study. The sample consisted of CD4+ T cells from peripheral blood mononuclear cells, taken in the first trimester of pregnancy. The CDR3 here is CASSLQGDPTDTQYF. The CDR3, as DNA: TGCGCCAGCAGCTTGCAGGGCGACCCCACAGATACGCAGTATTTT. Full variable domain (missing parts from reference TRBV5-1 and TRBJ2-3): KAGVTQTPRYLIKTRGQQVTLSCSPISGHRSVSWYQQTPGQGLQFLFEYFSETQRNKGNFPGRFSGRQFSNSRSEMNVSTLELGDSALYLCASSLQGDPTDTQYFGPGTRLTVL.